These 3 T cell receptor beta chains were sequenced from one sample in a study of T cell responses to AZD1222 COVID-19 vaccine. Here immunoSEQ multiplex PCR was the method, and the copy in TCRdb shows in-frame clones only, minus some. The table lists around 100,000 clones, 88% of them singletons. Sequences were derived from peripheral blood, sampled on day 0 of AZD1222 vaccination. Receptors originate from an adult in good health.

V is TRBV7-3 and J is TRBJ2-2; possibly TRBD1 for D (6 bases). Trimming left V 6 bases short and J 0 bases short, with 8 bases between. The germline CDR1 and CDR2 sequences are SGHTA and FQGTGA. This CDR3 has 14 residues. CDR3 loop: CASSGQPNTGELFF. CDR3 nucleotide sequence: TGTGCCAGCAGTGGACAGCCGAACACCGGGGAGCTGTTTTTT.

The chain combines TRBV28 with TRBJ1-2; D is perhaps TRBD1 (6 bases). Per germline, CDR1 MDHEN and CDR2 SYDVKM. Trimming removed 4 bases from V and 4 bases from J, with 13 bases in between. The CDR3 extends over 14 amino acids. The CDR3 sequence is CASSSGDRPYGYTF. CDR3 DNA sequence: TGTGCCAGCAGTTCCGGAGACAGGCCCTATGGCTACACCTTC.

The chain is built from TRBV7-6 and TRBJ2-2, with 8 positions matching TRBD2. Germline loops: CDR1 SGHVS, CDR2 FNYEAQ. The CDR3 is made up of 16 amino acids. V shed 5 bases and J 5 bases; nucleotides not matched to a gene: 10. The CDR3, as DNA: TGTGCCAGCAGCCGCACGGGCGGGGGGATGACCGGGGAGCTGTTTTTT. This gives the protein CASSRTGGGMTGELFF. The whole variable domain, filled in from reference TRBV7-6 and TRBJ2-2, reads GAGVSQSPRYKVTKRGQDVALRCDPISGHVSLYWYRQALGQGPEFLTYFNYEAQQDKSGLPNDRFSAERPEGSISTLTIQRTEQRDSAMYRCASSRTGGGMTGELFFGEGSRLTVL.